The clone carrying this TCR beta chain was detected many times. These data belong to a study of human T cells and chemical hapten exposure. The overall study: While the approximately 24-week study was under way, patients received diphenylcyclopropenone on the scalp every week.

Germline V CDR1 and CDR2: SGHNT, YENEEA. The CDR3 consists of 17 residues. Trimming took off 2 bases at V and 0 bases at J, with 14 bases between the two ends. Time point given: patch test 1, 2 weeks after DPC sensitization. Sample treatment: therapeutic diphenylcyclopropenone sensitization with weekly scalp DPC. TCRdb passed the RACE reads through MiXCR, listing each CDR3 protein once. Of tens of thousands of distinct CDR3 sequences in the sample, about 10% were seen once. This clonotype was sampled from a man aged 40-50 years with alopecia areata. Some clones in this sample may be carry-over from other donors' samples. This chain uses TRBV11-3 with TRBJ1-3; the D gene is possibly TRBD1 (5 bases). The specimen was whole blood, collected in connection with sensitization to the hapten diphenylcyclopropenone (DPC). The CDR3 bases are TGTGCCAGCAGCTTAATGGCGGGGACCTCCTCTGGAAACACCATATATTTT. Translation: CASSLMAGTSSGNTIYF.